These 6 T cell receptor beta chains came from one sample sequenced in a study of blood T cell repertoires in COVID-19. Method: immunoSEQ multiplex PCR; TCRdb's copy keeps in-frame clones and lacks some. Of fewer than 300,000 clones listed, approximately 83% are singletons. The sequenced sample consisted of PBMCs or T cells enriched from blood (not recorded which). The receptors originated from a woman aged 25 to 39 who had recovered from COVID-19.

V usage is TRBV2 and J usage is TRBJ1-1; no reliable D call. Looked up from germline, CDR1 is SNHLY and CDR2 is FYNNEI. This CDR3 has 15 residues. Trimming took off 0 bases at V and 5 bases at J, with 13 bases between the two ends. In DNA form, the CDR3 reads TGTGCCAGCAGTGAAGCCCCCATACAGCAGACTGAAGCTTTCTTT. It encodes CASSEAPIQQTEAFF. Together with reference TRBV2 and TRBJ1-1, the CDR3 gives the full variable domain: EPEVTQTPSHQVTQMGQEVILRCVPISNHLYFYWYRQILGQKVEFLVSFYNNEISEKSEIFDDQFSVERPDGSNFTLKIRSTKLEDSAMYFCASSEAPIQQTEAFFGQGTRLTVV.

The chain employs TRBV12-2 and TRBJ2-7; the D call of TRBD2 is as the table states it, not checked on the DNA. TRBV12-2 is labeled a pseudogene. The CDR3 spans 14 residues. The DNA of the CDR3 is TGTGCAAGTCGCTTTTCCGGGATCTCCTACGAGCAGTACTTC. Encoded protein: CASRFSGISYEQYF.

The rearrangement uses TRBV30 and TRBJ1-1; 9 positions agree with TRBD1. The V gene end was trimmed by 5 bases and the J gene end by 1 base; junction bases not matched to a gene: 20. This CDR3 has 19 amino acids. Germline V gene sequence: CDR1 GTSNPN, CDR2 SVGIG (reference sequence). The CDR3 coding sequence is TGTGCCTGGGACCGAACCCTGGGGGGACAGGGCTGGGGGAACACTGAAGCTTTCTTT. Encoded protein: CAWDRTLGGQGWGNTEAFF.

The rearrangement joins TRBV4-1 to TRBJ2-5; D is uncertain. From germline, CDR1 is MGHRA and CDR2 YSYEKL. The CDR3 loop spans 15 amino acids. Between the trimmed V and J ends, which lost 1 base and 5 bases, there was a span of 14 bases. CDR3 nucleotide sequence: TGCGCCAGCAGCCAAGGGTCCCATCCGACTGAGACCCAGTACTTC. Its translation: CASSQGSHPTETQYF.

This clone was seen many times. The chain recombines TRBV6-5 with TRBJ1-1, with a tentative D call TRBD1 (6 bases). V shed 7 bases and J shed 1 base, with 13 bases lying between them. Germline V gene data show CDR1 as MNHEY and CDR2 as SVGAGI. The CDR3 is 14 amino acids. This CDR3 is CASTFGGRNTEAFF. The CDR3 DNA sequence: TGTGCCAGCACCTTCGGGGGGCGGAACACTGAAGCTTTCTTT.

V usage is TRBV21-1 and J usage is TRBJ1-4; the table's TRBD1 call for D was not verified on the DNA. TRBV21-1 constitutes a pseudogene. The CDR3 consists of 18 residues. For the CDR3, the DNA is TGTGCCAGCAGCAAAGCCCAGAGCAGGTTAGCAACTAATGAAAAACTGTTTTTT. This encodes CASSKAQSRLATNEKLFF.